What follows are 24 T cell receptor beta chains derived from one specimen sequenced in a study of T cells in narcolepsy (dated by TCRdb to 2017 to 2018). Libraries were made using the immunoSEQ multiplex PCR assay. TCRdb retrieved this table from immuneACCESS and kept in-frame rearrangements only. Not all clones are present; in checked studies, unresolved V genes account for under half, and no reason is known for the remainder. This sample is represented by 25,000 to 30,000 clones; about 87% of them were singletons. The ten largest make up more than 0.75% of the sample. The sequenced sample consisted of memory (CD45RA-) CD4+ T cells from blood. The cell subset or site label for this specimen denotes: memory T cells sorted ex vivo from peripheral blood. The receptors derive from a human donor in good health.

The chain recombines TRBV6-4 with TRBJ2-7, with 8 bases lining up with TRBD1. This CDR3 has 16 amino acids. The germline V gene has CDR1 MRHNA and CDR2 SNTAGT. V shed 8 bases and J 5 bases; nucleotides not matched to a gene: 17. For the CDR3, the DNA is TGTGCCAGCCCCAACCCCGGACAGGGCTCCTACCACGAGCAGTACTTC. Protein product: CASPNPGQGSYHEQYF.

The chain has TRBV11-2 and TRBJ1-2, with D unclear. CDR1 and CDR2 (germline): SGHAT, FQNNGV. V lost 0 bases, J lost 3 bases, and 14 bases lay in between. The CDR3 has 16 amino acids. CDR3 coding DNA: TGTGCCAGCAGCTTAGATCGCGGCGGCTACGACTATGGCTACACCTTC. Protein product: CASSLDRGGYDYGYTF.

The chain employs TRBV11-2 and TRBJ2-3; maybe TRBD1 (5 bases). V was cut by 2 bases and J by 3 bases, with 6 bases left in between. The CDR3 extends over 13 amino acids. Looked up from germline, CDR1 is SGHAT and CDR2 is FQNNGV. The DNA for the CDR3 is TGTGCCAGCAGCTTACAGGGAACAGATACGCAGTATTTT. Translation: CASSLQGTDTQYF.

As concerns this clone: At the DNA level, this CDR3 is encoded by other sequences in the same sample as well. The chain joins TRBV5-6 to TRBJ1-2; 7 nucleotides agree with TRBD1. Germline-derived CDR1 and CDR2 are SGHDT and YYEEEE. With V trimmed by 7 bases and J by 6 bases, 9 bases remained unmatched. The CDR3 sequence is 13 residues long. CDR3 region: CASLRSDRDGYTF. The CDR3 nucleotides read TGTGCCAGCCTTAGATCCGACAGGGATGGCTACACCTTC.

The chain joins TRBV5-4 to TRBJ2-5; 8 nucleotides line up with TRBD1. Germline V gene data show CDR1 as SGHNT and CDR2 as YYREEE (reference sequence). The CDR3 is made up of 15 amino acids. With V trimmed by 1 base and J by 5 bases, 7 bases remained unmatched. The DNA of the CDR3 is TGTGCCAGCAGCTTGAGCCCAGGGGGCATTGAGACCCAGTACTTC. Amino acids: CASSLSPGGIETQYF. Full variable domain (missing parts from reference TRBV5-4 and TRBJ2-5): ETGVTQSPTHLIKTRGQQVTLRCSSQSGHNTVSWYQQALGQGPQFIFQYYREEENGRGNFPPRFSGLQFPNYSSELNVNALELDDSALYLCASSLSPGGIETQYFGPGTRLLVL.

V usage is TRBV28 and J usage is TRBJ1-2; TRBD1 might be the D (6 bases). Germline V lookup: CDR1 MDHEN, CDR2 SYDVKM. The CDR3 covers 17 residues. Trimming pared 4 bases from V and 1 base from J, leaving 19 bases between. The CDR3 loop is CASSSAGTGTFNYGYTF. The CDR3 DNA follows: TGTGCCAGCAGTTCCGCTGGGACCGGGACATTTAACTATGGCTACACCTTC.

To note about this clone: The same CDR3 arises from other DNA sequences in this sample as well. Written as DNA, the CDR3 is TGTGCCAGCAGCAGGGACGGGGTCGGCGAGCAGTACTTC. It is translated as CASSRDGVGEQYF. The V and J genes are TRBV9 and TRBJ2-7; possibly TRBD1 or TRBD2 for D (5 bases each). V was shortened by 4 bases and J by 6 bases, with 14 bases between the two germline ends. The CDR3 sequence is 13 residues long. The germline CDR1 and CDR2 sequences are SGDLS and YYNGEE.

This clone was observed once. The chain recombines TRBV10-3 with TRBJ1-6, with 7 positions matching TRBD1. CDR1 is ENHRY, CDR2 SYGVKD, per germline. The CDR3 has 14 residues. Unmatched junction bases numbered 6, after V lost 4 bases and J lost 9 bases. The CDR3 region has the DNA TGTGCCATCAGTGCCACAGGGGACGCTTCACCCCTCCACTTT. It specifies CAISATGDASPLHF.

This chain joins TRBV6-5 and TRBJ1-3, with TRBD1 as a possible D gene (5 bases). This CDR3 has 14 amino acids. V lost 5 bases, J lost 2 bases, and 10 bases lay in between. CDR1 and CDR2 (germline): MNHEY, SVGAGI. This CDR3 reads CASSVTRAGNTIYF. The CDR3 DNA reads as TGTGCCAGCAGTGTTACCAGGGCTGGAAACACCATATATTTT.

The genes are TRBV14 and TRBJ1-6; D remains ambiguous. The CDR3 sequence is 23 residues long. Germline values: CDR1 SGHDN, CDR2 FVKESK. With 2 bases removed from V and 13 bases from J, the gap between germline ends came to 42 bases. CDR3 DNA sequence: TGTGCCAGCAGCCAAATTAGATTGGAGCCCGAGGCATTGAATTCACCCCTCCACCGGCCCCTCCACTTT. This gives the protein CASSQIRLEPEALNSPLHRPLHF.

The rearrangement links TRBV4-2 to TRBJ1-1, with TRBD1 as a possible D gene (6 bases). V was pared by 3 bases and J by 7 bases, with 12 bases between. This CDR3 region has 13 residues. Germline values: CDR1 LGHNA, CDR2 YNFKEQ. This chain's CDR3 is CASSQGGQDEAFF. CDR3 nucleotides: TGTGCCAGCAGCCAGGGGGGGCAGGATGAAGCTTTCTTT.

This chain uses TRBV7-6 with TRBJ2-7; D might be TRBD1 or TRBD2, each matching 8 bases. Germline V gives CDR1 SGHVS, CDR2 FNYEAQ. V was pared by 2 bases and J by 6 bases, with 23 bases between. The CDR3 sequence is 17 residues long. As DNA, the CDR3 is TGTGCCAGCAGCTTACTACCGGGACAGGCGCGGGAGGTCGAGCAGTACTTC. Encoded protein: CASSLLPGQAREVEQYF.

This clone appeared once. The chain links TRBV2 to TRBJ2-4; 8 nucleotides match TRBD2. J was trimmed by 3 bases and V by 6 bases; bases with no gene match: 4. There are 14 residues in the CDR3. The V gene's germline CDR1 is SNHLY and CDR2 FYNNEI. CDR3 coding DNA: TGTGCCAGCAGGAACCGGGGGGGCAAAAACATTCAGTACTTC. Translation gives CASRNRGGKNIQYF.

The rearrangement links TRBV19 to TRBJ1-5, with D possibly being TRBD1 (6 bases). From germline, CDR1 is LNHDA and CDR2 SQIVND (reference sequence). The CDR3 is 13 residues long. V was cut by 9 bases and J by 8 bases, with 17 bases left in between. CDR3 nucleotide sequence: TGTGCCAGCCATTCCCCAGGGGTTGAGCCCCAGCATTTT. Encoded protein: CASHSPGVEPQHF.

V is TRBV6-5 and J is TRBJ1-2, with D possibly TRBD1 on 5 matching bases. Germline V gives CDR1 MNHEY, CDR2 SVGAGI. With 5 bases removed from V and 4 bases from J, the gap between germline ends came to 14 bases. The CDR3 consists of 14 residues. CDR3 sequence reads: CASSRGGGLYGYTF. The CDR3 DNA is TGTGCCAGCAGTAGAGGTGGGGGTCTCTATGGCTACACCTTC.

The rearrangement joins TRBV30 to TRBJ1-6; 7 nucleotides align to TRBD1. The CDR3 spans 18 residues. Germline V lookup: CDR1 GTSNPN, CDR2 SVGIG (reference sequence). Germline trimming cut 1 base from V and 0 bases from J; bases unmatched to any gene: 9. The CDR3 sequence: CAWSGGDRQSSYNSPLHF. CDR3 nucleotides: TGTGCCTGGAGTGGGGGGGACAGACAGAGCTCCTATAATTCACCCCTCCACTTT. The variable domain in full, with the rest retrieved from reference TRBV30 and TRBJ1-6, is SQTIHQWPATLVQPVGSPLSLECTVEGTSNPNLYWYRQAAGRGLQLLFYSVGIGQISSEVPQNLSASRPQDRQFILSSKKLLLSDSGFYLCAWSGGDRQSSYNSPLHFGNGTRLTVT.

The chain couples TRBV5-4 to TRBJ2-5; possible D gene TRBD1, 6 bases. The V gene's germline CDR1 is SGHNT and CDR2 YYREEE (reference sequence). Trimming removed 1 base at V and 4 bases at J, with 11 bases between. This CDR3 is 14 amino acids long. The CDR3 bases are TGTGCCAGCAGCTTGAAGACAGGTGGAGAGACCCAGTACTTC. Amino acid sequence: CASSLKTGGETQYF.

The V and J genes are TRBV29-1 and TRBJ2-7; 8 bases line up with TRBD2. The germline gives CDR1 SQVTM, CDR2 ANQGSEA. With 1 base clipped from V and 3 bases from J, the junction kept 8 bases outside the gene matches. This CDR3 has 15 residues. CDR3: CSVEVQGRGDYEQYF. CDR3 in DNA: TGCAGCGTTGAAGTTCAAGGGCGGGGGGACTACGAGCAGTACTTC.

The chain joins TRBV5-6 to TRBJ2-5, with D perhaps assigned TRBD1 or TRBD2 (5 bases each). Germline-derived CDR1 and CDR2 are SGHDT and YYEEEE. Trimming took 4 bases from V and 5 from J, leaving 21 bases between them. CDR3 length: 16 amino acids. The CDR3 DNA is TGTGCCAGCAGCGACGCCGCTTGGGGGAATCGGGAGACCCAGTACTTC. It is translated as CASSDAAWGNRETQYF.

J is TRBJ1-4 and V is TRBV2; D unresolved. CDR1 and CDR2 from the germline V gene are SNHLY and FYNNEI. V dropped 4 bases and J dropped 0 bases, with 15 bases sitting between them. The CDR3 has 17 residues. The CDR3, as DNA: TGTGCCAGCAGTGCGCGCGCGCCCGGGGCAACTAATGAAAAACTGTTTTTT. It specifies CASSARAPGATNEKLFF.

V and J are TRBV7-9 and TRBJ2-7; 7 positions agree with TRBD2. The trim removed 3 bases at V and 0 bases at J, leaving 5 bases unmatched. CDR3 length: 15 amino acids. The V gene's germline CDR1 is SEHNR and CDR2 FQNEAQ (reference sequence). The CDR3 region has the DNA TGTGCCAGCAGCTTGGGTCTAGCGGTCTCCTACGAGCAGTACTTC. This sequence encodes CASSLGLAVSYEQYF.

The chain joins TRBV7-2 to TRBJ2-5, with no clear D. Germline V gives CDR1 SGHTA, CDR2 FQGNSA. The CDR3 runs 13 residues. V lost 5 bases to trimming and J lost 7 bases, with 14 bases between them. The CDR3 sequence is CASSPGPVGTQYF. The CDR3 DNA reads TGTGCCAGCAGCCCTGGGCCGGTTGGGACCCAGTACTTC. Based on the CDR3 plus reference TRBV7-2 and TRBJ2-5, the full variable domain is GAGVSQSPSNKVTEKGKDVELRCDPISGHTALYWYRQSLGQGLEFLIYFQGNSAPDKSGLPSDRFSAERTGGSVSTLTIQRTQQEDSAVYLCASSPGPVGTQYFGPGTRLLVL.

V usage is TRBV7-2 and J usage is TRBJ2-7, with 10 bases lining up with TRBD2. CDR1 is SGHTA, CDR2 FQGNSA, per germline. The CDR3 is 16 residues long. V trimming: 1 base; J trimming: 4 bases; junction bases outside the gene matches: 7. The CDR3: CASSLEETSGRYEQYF. The CDR3 DNA sequence: TGTGCCAGCAGCTTAGAAGAGACTAGCGGGCGTTACGAGCAGTACTTC.

This chain uses TRBV30 with TRBJ2-1; TRBD1 matches at 10 bases. Trimming took 2 bases from V and 16 from J; bases not matched to a gene: 5. CDR1 is GTSNPN, CDR2 SVGIG, per germline (reference sequence). The CDR3 is 11 residues long. The CDR3 sequence is CAWSRGTGAFF. CDR3 in DNA: TGTGCCTGGAGTCGCGGGACAGGGGCCTTCTTC.